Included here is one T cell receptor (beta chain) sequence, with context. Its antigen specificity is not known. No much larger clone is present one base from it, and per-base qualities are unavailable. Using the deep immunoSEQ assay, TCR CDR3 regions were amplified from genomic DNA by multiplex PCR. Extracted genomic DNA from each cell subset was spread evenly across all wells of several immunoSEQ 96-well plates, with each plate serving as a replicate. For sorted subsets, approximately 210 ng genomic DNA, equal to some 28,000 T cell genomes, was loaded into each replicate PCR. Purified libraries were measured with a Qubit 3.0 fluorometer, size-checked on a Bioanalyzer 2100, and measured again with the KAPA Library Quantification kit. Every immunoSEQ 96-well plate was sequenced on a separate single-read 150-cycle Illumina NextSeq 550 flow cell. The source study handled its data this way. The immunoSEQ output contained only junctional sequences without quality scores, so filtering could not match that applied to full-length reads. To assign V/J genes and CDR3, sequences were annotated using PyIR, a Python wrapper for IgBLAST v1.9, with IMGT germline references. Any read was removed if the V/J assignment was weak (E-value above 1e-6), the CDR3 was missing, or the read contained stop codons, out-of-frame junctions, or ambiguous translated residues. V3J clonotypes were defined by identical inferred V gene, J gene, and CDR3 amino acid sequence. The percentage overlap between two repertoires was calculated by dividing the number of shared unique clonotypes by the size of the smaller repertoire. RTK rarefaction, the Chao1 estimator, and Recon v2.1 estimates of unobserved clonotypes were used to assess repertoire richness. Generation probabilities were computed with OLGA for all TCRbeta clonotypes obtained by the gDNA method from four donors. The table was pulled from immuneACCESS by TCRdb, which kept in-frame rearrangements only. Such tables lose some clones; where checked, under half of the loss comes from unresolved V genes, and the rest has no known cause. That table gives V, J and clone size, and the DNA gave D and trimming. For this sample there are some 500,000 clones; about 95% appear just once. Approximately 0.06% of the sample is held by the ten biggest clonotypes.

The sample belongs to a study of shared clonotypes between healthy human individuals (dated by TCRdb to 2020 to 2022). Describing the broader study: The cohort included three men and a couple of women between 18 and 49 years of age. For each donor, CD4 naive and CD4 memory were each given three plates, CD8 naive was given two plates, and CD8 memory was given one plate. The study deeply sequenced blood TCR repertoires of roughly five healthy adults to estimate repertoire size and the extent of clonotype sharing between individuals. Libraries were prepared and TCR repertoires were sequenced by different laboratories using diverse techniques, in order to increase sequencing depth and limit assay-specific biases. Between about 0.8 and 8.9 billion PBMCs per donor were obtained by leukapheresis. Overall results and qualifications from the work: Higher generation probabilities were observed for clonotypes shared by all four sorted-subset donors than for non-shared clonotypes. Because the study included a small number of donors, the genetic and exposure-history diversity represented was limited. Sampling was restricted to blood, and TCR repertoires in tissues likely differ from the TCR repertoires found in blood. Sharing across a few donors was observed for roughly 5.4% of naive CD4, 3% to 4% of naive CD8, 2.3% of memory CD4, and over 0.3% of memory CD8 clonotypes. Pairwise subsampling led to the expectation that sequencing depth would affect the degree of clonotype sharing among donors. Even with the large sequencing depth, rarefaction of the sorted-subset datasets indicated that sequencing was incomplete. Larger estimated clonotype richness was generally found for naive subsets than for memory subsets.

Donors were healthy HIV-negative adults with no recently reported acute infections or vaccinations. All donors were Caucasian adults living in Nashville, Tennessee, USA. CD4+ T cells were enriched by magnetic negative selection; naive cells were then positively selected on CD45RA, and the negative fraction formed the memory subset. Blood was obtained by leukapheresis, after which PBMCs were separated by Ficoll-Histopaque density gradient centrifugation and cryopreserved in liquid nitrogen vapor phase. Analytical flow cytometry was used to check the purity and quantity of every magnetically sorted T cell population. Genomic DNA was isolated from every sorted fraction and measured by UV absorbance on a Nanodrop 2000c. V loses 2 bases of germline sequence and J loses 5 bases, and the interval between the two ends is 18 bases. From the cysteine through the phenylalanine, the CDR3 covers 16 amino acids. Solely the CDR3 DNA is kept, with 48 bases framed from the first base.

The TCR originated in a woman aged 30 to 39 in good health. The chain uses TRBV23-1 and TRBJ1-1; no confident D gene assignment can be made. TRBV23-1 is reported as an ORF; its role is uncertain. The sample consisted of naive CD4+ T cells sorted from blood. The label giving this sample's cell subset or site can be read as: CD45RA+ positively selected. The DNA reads TGCGCCAGCAGTCAAGGGTTGTCAGGTCGTTTAACTGAAGCTTTCTTT. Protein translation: CASSQGLSGRLTEAFF.